The 20 T cell receptor beta chains given below trace back to one sample, sequenced in a study of shared clonotypes between healthy human individuals. The assay was immunoSEQ multiplex PCR, and TCRdb's table has in-frame clones only and misses some. In the table there are about 1 million clones, around 76% of which are singletons. Sequencing was performed on memory CD4+ T cells sorted from blood. Subset noted: CD45RA-negative fraction. Receptors were obtained from a man aged 18 to 30 in good health.

The chain employs TRBV7-2 and TRBJ2-1; 10 nucleotides align to TRBD2. The CDR3 extends over 17 amino acids. Germline V lookup: CDR1 SGHTA, CDR2 FQGNSA. The V and J ends lost 0 bases and 9 bases, in that order; junction bases with no gene match: 11. The CDR3 DNA reads as TGTGCCAGCAGCTTAGCCCAGGCTAGCGGGAGAAGGCGTGAGCAGTTCTTC. This sequence encodes CASSLAQASGRRREQFF.

The CDR3 loop reads CASSAGLVSTDTQYF. The CDR3 DNA sequence: TGTGCCAGCAGCGCGGGGCTCGTTAGCACAGATACGCAGTATTTT. V usage is TRBV9 and J usage is TRBJ2-3; tentatively, D is TRBD1 or TRBD2 (5 bases each). Trimming removed 3 bases at V and 0 bases at J, with 11 bases between. CDR1 SGDLS and CDR2 YYNGEE come from the germline V gene. The CDR3 extends over 15 amino acids.

The chain is built from TRBV9 and TRBJ2-3; D might be TRBD1 or TRBD2, each matching 5 bases. The CDR3 is 15 residues long. Trimming took off 3 bases at V and 5 bases at J, with 16 bases between the two ends. Germline V CDR1 and CDR2: SGDLS, YYNGEE. In DNA form, the CDR3 reads TGTGCCAGCAGCGCCCGGGACCTACGGGGAGATACGCAGTATTTT. Amino acid sequence: CASSARDLRGDTQYF.

The V gene is TRBV28, the J gene TRBJ2-6; D not resolved. This CDR3 region has 16 residues. Germline V lookup: CDR1 MDHEN, CDR2 SYDVKM. V shed 3 bases and J shed 0 bases, with 9 bases lying between them. DNA of the CDR3: TGTGCCAGCAGTTTTAGGGCAAGCTCTGGGGCCAACGTCCTGACTTTC. This encodes CASSFRASSGANVLTF.

The chain links TRBV6-5 to TRBJ2-7; 8 bases match TRBD1. The V segment lost 6 bases and the J segment 6 bases; nucleotides outside the gene matches: 13. The V gene's germline CDR1 is MNHEY and CDR2 SVGAGI. The CDR3 runs to 15 residues. CDR3 in DNA: TGTGCCAGCAGAGCCTCTCAGGGGGCAACTTTCGAGCAGTACTTC. Translating it yields CASRASQGATFEQYF.

This clone was observed a few times. The V call is TRBV7-3, the J call TRBJ2-3; D may correspond to TRBD1 or TRBD2 (7 bases each). V lost 2 bases and J lost 0, with 12 bases in between. CDR1 and CDR2 from the germline V gene are SGHTA and FQGTGA. The CDR3 sequence is 16 residues long. This CDR3 is CASSLQQGGSTDTQYF. CDR3 coding DNA: TGTGCCAGCAGCTTACAGCAGGGGGGGAGCACAGATACGCAGTATTTT.

This clone has just one count. This chain joins TRBV28 and TRBJ2-7, with D hard to call. CDR1 and CDR2 (germline): MDHEN, SYDVKM. The V gene lost 4 bases and the J gene lost 2 bases, with 6 bases spanning the gap. The CDR3 has 12 amino acids. DNA of the CDR3: TGTGCCAGCAGTTGGGAAGCCTACGAGCAGTACTTC. Translation gives CASSWEAYEQYF.

The rearrangement uses TRBV6-6 and TRBJ1-2; 12 positions agree with TRBD1. The V gene's germline CDR1 is MNHNY and CDR2 SVGAGI (reference sequence). Germline trimming cut 9 bases from V and 10 bases from J; bases unmatched to any gene: 12. The CDR3 has 14 amino acids. The CDR3 loop is CASGSAGTGGDYTF. The CDR3 coding sequence is TGTGCCAGTGGGTCCGCCGGGACAGGGGGCGACTACACCTTC.

This chain uses TRBV11-1 with TRBJ2-3; 12 bases are a match to TRBD2. The CDR3 has 16 amino acids. From germline, CDR1 is SGHAT and CDR2 FQDESV (reference sequence). V was pared by 5 bases and J by 1 base, with 4 bases of the junction left unmatched. The CDR3 bases are TGTGCCAGCAGCGCCGGACTAGCGGGGCGCACAGATACGCAGTATTTT. Translated: CASSAGLAGRTDTQYF. Full variable domain (remainder filled in from reference TRBV11-1 and TRBJ2-3): EAEVAQSPRYKITEKSQAVAFWCDPISGHATLYWYRQILGQGPELLVQFQDESVVDDSQLPKDRFSAERLKGVDSTLKIQPAELGDSAMYLCASSAGLAGRTDTQYFGPGTRLTVL.

The rearrangement joins TRBV7-9 to TRBJ2-3; D is uncertain. The CDR3 extends over 15 amino acids. The germline V gene encodes CDR1 SEHNR and CDR2 FQNEAQ (reference sequence). With 2 bases removed from V and 6 bases from J, the gap between germline ends came to 15 bases. The CDR3 DNA sequence: TGTGCCAGCAGCTTATTGTCTGGGCCAACGGATACGCAGTATTTT. Encoded protein: CASSLLSGPTDTQYF. Based on the CDR3 plus reference TRBV7-9 and TRBJ2-3, the full variable domain is DTGVSQNPRHKITKRGQNVTFRCDPISEHNRLYWYRQTLGQGPEFLTYFQNEAQLEKSRLLSDRFSAERPKGSFSTLEIQRTEQGDSAMYLCASSLLSGPTDTQYFGPGTRLTVL.

The rearrangement links TRBV7-9 to TRBJ1-1; D is possibly TRBD1 (5 bases). The CDR3 extends over 13 amino acids. Germline V CDR1 and CDR2: SEHNR, FQNEAQ (reference sequence). Trimming shortened V by 5 bases and J by 7 bases, and 14 bases separated the two germline ends. This chain's CDR3 is CASSGWGLREAFF. In DNA form, the CDR3 reads TGTGCCAGCAGCGGATGGGGACTTCGTGAAGCTTTCTTT.

The V and J genes are TRBV6-6 and TRBJ1-2; tentatively, D is TRBD1 (6 bases). The V gene lost 3 bases and the J gene lost 3 bases, with 14 bases spanning the gap. The CDR3 runs 15 residues. CDR1 is MNHNY, CDR2 SVGAGI, per germline (reference sequence). CDR3 nucleotides: TGTGCCAGCAGTTATCGCGGACAGCGATACTATGGCTACACCTTC. It is translated as CASSYRGQRYYGYTF.

The genes are TRBV7-2 and TRBJ2-1; D call uncertain. The CDR3 is 16 residues long. Between the trimmed V and J ends, which lost 5 bases and 0 bases, there was a span of 14 bases. Looked up from germline, CDR1 is SGHTA and CDR2 is FQGNSA. The CDR3 DNA is TGTGCCAGCAGCCCCCGGAGTCCAAGCTCCTACAATGAGCAGTTCTTC. Its protein is CASSPRSPSSYNEQFF.

This clone was picked up one time. The chain couples TRBV7-2 to TRBJ2-6; either TRBD1 or TRBD2 may supply D (6 bases each). V gave up 1 base and J gave up 6 bases, with 10 bases separating them. CDR3 length: 15 amino acids. Germline lookup yields CDR1 SGHTA and CDR2 FQGNSA. The CDR3: CASSLEGGMANVLTF. In DNA, the CDR3 is TGTGCCAGCAGCTTAGAGGGGGGAATGGCCAACGTCCTGACTTTC.

The genes are TRBV6-1 and TRBJ2-1; TRBD2 matches 9 bases. V trimming: 2 bases; J trimming: 8 bases; junction bases outside the gene matches: 7. The CDR3 loop spans 15 amino acids. The V gene's germline CDR1 is MNHNS and CDR2 SASEGT. This chain's CDR3 is CASSERRGGRDEQFF. Written as DNA, the CDR3 is TGTGCCAGCAGTGAAAGGCGGGGGGGCCGTGATGAGCAGTTCTTC.

This clone was detected a few times. The rearrangement joins TRBV5-6 to TRBJ2-3, with 9 nucleotides matching TRBD1. CDR1 and CDR2 (germline): SGHDT, YYEEEE. V lost 0 bases, J lost 4 bases, and 6 bases stayed unmatched. The CDR3 runs 16 residues. Here the CDR3 DNA reads TGTGCCAGCAGCTTGGGGACAGGGGTTTTTGCAGATACGCAGTATTTT. Protein: CASSLGTGVFADTQYF.

This chain joins TRBV2 and TRBJ2-1; D is perhaps TRBD1 or TRBD2 (5 bases each). CDR1 is SNHLY, CDR2 FYNNEI, per germline. Trimming stripped 6 bases from V and 4 bases from J, with 19 bases between. This CDR3 comprises 16 residues. The CDR3 coding sequence is TGTGCCAGCAGAGGTCGACAAGGGGACCATTACAATGAGCAGTTCTTC. Amino acids: CASRGRQGDHYNEQFF.

In its sample, this clone was seen a few times. The chain couples TRBV5-6 to TRBJ1-2, with D perhaps matching TRBD1 (5 bases). Trimming took off 5 bases at V and 8 bases at J, with 10 bases between the two ends. The CDR3 totals 11 residues. In germline, CDR1 is SGHDT, CDR2 YYEEEE. The CDR3 sequence is CASRGKGGYTF. The CDR3 DNA reads as TGTGCCAGCAGAGGGAAGGGGGGCTACACCTTC.

V is TRBV9 and J is TRBJ1-2; possible D gene TRBD1, 5 bases. Trimming stripped 2 bases from V and 4 bases from J, with 9 bases between. CDR1 SGDLS and CDR2 YYNGEE come from the germline V gene. This CDR3 is built from 13 residues. This chain's CDR3 is CASSVGGIYGYTF. The DNA of the CDR3 is TGTGCCAGCAGCGTCGGGGGGATCTATGGCTACACCTTC.

V and J are TRBV2 and TRBJ1-3; D perhaps matches TRBD1 (6 bases). The CDR3 runs to 14 residues. Germline lookup yields CDR1 SNHLY and CDR2 FYNNEI. V was shortened by 4 bases and J by 6 bases, with 13 bases between the two germline ends. The CDR3 coding sequence is TGTGCCAGCAGTGTTAACAGGGAAGAAAACACCATATATTTT. It codes for CASSVNREENTIYF. The entire variable domain, with the rest obtained from reference TRBV2 and TRBJ1-3, is as follows: EPEVTQTPSHQVTQMGQEVILRCVPISNHLYFYWYRQILGQKVEFLVSFYNNEISEKSEIFDDQFSVERPDGSNFTLKIRSTKLEDSAMYFCASSVNREENTIYFGEGSWLTVV.